The rows below give T cell receptor beta chains drawn from one sample of a study of beta chain features in type 1 diabetes. Sequencing was performed with immunoSEQ multiplex PCR; in TCRdb, only in-frame clones are kept and a portion is missing. This sample has approximately 150,000 clones, with about a tenth found just once. Sequenced: central memory CD4+ T cells from blood. Receptors originate from a woman aged 35 to 49 in good health. CDR3s include the opening cysteine and the closing phenylalanine or tryptophan. Each record gives: clone size, J gene, V gene, D gene, CDR3 protein, CDR3 DNA. The D gene is left open where the match is weak. Size tells how often a clone was seen (once, few, many) or the class of an expanded clone, and some rows leave it out.

clone_size: few
j_call: TRBJ1-6
v_call: TRBV5-1
d_call: -
cdr3_aa: CASSSDAGRRNSPLHF
cdr3_nt: TGCGCCAGCAGCTCCGATGCGGGACGTCGGAATTCACCCCTCCACTTT

clone_size: -
j_call: TRBJ2-3
v_call: TRBV4-3
d_call: TRBD1
cdr3_aa: CASSRGGTGGTDTQYF
cdr3_nt: TGCGCCAGCAGCCGCGGCGGGACAGGGGGCACAGATACGCAGTATTTT

clone_size: few
j_call: TRBJ1-1
v_call: TRBV6-5
d_call: TRBD1
cdr3_aa: CASSLNRGDEAFF
cdr3_nt: TGTGCCAGCAGTCTGAACAGGGGCGATGAAGCTTTCTTT

clone_size: -
j_call: TRBJ1-2
v_call: TRBV5-6
d_call: -
cdr3_aa: CASSRGTRDYGYTF
cdr3_nt: TGTGCCAGCAGCCGGGGTACGAGGGACTATGGCTACACCTTC

clone_size: few
j_call: TRBJ1-2
v_call: TRBV30
d_call: -
cdr3_aa: CAWSRQLPLSNYGYTF
cdr3_nt: TGTGCCTGGAGTCGACAGTTACCTCTCTCTAACTATGGCTACACCTTC

clone_size: -
j_call: TRBJ2-7
v_call: TRBV12-5
d_call: TRBD1
cdr3_aa: CASGRDRGSYEQYF
cdr3_nt: TGTGCTAGTGGTCGGGACAGGGGCTCCTACGAGCAGTACTTC

clone_size: many
j_call: TRBJ2-1
v_call: TRBV4-2
d_call: -
cdr3_aa: CASSPQGNNEQFF
cdr3_nt: TGTGCCAGCAGCCCTCAGGGTAATAATGAGCAGTTCTTC

clone_size: few
j_call: TRBJ2-3
v_call: TRBV5-1
d_call: TRBD2
cdr3_aa: CASSSSFSGGATDTQYF
cdr3_nt: TGCGCCAGCAGCTCAAGTTTTAGCGGGGGGGCCACAGATACGCAGTATTTT

clone_size: few
j_call: TRBJ1-1
v_call: TRBV21-1
d_call: -
cdr3_aa: CASSRRLGQIYTEAFF
cdr3_nt: TGTGCCAGCAGCAGACGCTTGGGACAGATTTACACTGAAGCTTTCTTT

clone_size: -
j_call: TRBJ2-1
v_call: TRBV5-5
d_call: TRBD2
cdr3_aa: CASSLGVLAGGVRFF
cdr3_nt: TGTGCCAGCAGCTTGGGGGTACTAGCGGGGGGAGTTCGGTTCTTC

clone_size: few
j_call: TRBJ2-1
v_call: TRBV19
d_call: TRBD2
cdr3_aa: CASSISGGSSYNEQFF
cdr3_nt: TGTGCCAGTAGTATCTCCGGGGGGAGCTCCTACAATGAGCAGTTCTTC

clone_size: few
j_call: TRBJ2-1
v_call: TRBV6-6
d_call: TRBD2
cdr3_aa: CASSGQGSGGSTVLFF
cdr3_nt: TGTGCCAGCAGTGGCCAGGGTAGCGGGGGATCTACCGTCCTGTTCTTC

clone_size: -
j_call: TRBJ2-5
v_call: TRBV4-1
d_call: -
cdr3_aa: CASSQDVTGQETQYF
cdr3_nt: TGCGCCAGCAGCCAAGATGTAACAGGCCAAGAGACCCAGTACTTC

clone_size: many
j_call: TRBJ1-1
v_call: TRBV5-1
d_call: TRBD1
cdr3_aa: CASSGGQVNTEAFF
cdr3_nt: TGCGCCAGCAGCGGGGGACAGGTGAACACTGAAGCTTTCTTT

clone_size: -
j_call: TRBJ2-3
v_call: TRBV5-1
d_call: -
cdr3_aa: CASSLSAAPGTDTQYF
cdr3_nt: TGCGCCAGCAGCTTGTCTGCGGCGCCTGGCACAGATACGCAGTATTTT

clone_size: -
j_call: TRBJ2-2
v_call: TRBV12-5
d_call: TRBD2
cdr3_aa: CASGSLAGINTGELFF
cdr3_nt: TGTGCTAGTGGTTCCCTAGCGGGGATAAACACCGGGGAGCTGTTTTTT

clone_size: -
j_call: TRBJ2-2
v_call: TRBV7-2
d_call: -
cdr3_aa: CASSLSHTGELFF
cdr3_nt: TGTGCCAGCAGCTTGAGTCACACCGGGGAGCTGTTTTTT

clone_size: few
j_call: TRBJ2-4
v_call: TRBV7-2
d_call: -
cdr3_aa: CASSPRTVVAKNIQYF
cdr3_nt: TGTGCCAGCAGCCCTCGGACAGTAGTCGCCAAAAACATTCAGTACTTC

clone_size: few
j_call: TRBJ2-7
v_call: TRBV10-3
d_call: TRBD1
cdr3_aa: CAISGTGFYEQYF
cdr3_nt: TGTGCCATCAGCGGGACAGGGTTCTACGAGCAGTACTTC

clone_size: -
j_call: TRBJ2-7
v_call: TRBV4-2
d_call: TRBD1
cdr3_aa: CASSPGDRVGSYEQYF
cdr3_nt: TGTGCCAGCAGCCCGGGGGACAGGGTGGGGTCCTACGAGCAGTACTTC

clone_size: -
j_call: TRBJ2-7
v_call: TRBV29-1
d_call: -
cdr3_aa: CSVRSGVPYEQYF
cdr3_nt: TGCAGCGTTCGTTCGGGGGTCCCGTACGAGCAGTACTTC

clone_size: few
j_call: TRBJ1-2
v_call: TRBV5-4
d_call: -
cdr3_aa: CASSPVQGGYGYTF
cdr3_nt: TGTGCCAGCAGCCCTGTACAAGGCGGGTATGGCTACACCTTC

clone_size: -
j_call: TRBJ2-7
v_call: TRBV7-9
d_call: -
cdr3_aa: CASSSSGTSYEQYF
cdr3_nt: TGTGCCAGCAGCTCATCAGGGACATCCTACGAGCAGTACTTC